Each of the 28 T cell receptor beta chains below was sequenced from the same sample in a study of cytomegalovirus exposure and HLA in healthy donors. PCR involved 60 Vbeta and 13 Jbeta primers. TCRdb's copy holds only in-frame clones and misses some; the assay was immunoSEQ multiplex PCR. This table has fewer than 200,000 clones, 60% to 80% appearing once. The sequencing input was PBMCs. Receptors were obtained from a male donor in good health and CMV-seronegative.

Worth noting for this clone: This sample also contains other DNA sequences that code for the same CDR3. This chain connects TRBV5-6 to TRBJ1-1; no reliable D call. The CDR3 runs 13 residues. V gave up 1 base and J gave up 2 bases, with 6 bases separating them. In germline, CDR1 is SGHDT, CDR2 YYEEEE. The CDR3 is CASSLTANTEAFF. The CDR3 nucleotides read TGTGCCAGCAGCTTGACAGCTAACACTGAAGCTTTCTTT.

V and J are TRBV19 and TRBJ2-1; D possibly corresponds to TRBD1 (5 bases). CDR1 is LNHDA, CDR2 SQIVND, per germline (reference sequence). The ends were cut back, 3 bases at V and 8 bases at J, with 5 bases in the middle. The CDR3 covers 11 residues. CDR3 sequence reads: CASSIRDEQFF. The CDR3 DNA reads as TGTGCCAGTAGTATCAGGGATGAGCAGTTCTTC.

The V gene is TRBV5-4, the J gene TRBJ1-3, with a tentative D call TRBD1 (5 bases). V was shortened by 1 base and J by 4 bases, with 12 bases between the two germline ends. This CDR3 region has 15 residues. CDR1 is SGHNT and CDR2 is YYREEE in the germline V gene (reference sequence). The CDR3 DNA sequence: TGTGCCAGCAGCTTGTGGGGGGAGAGAGGAAACACCATATATTTT. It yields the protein CASSLWGERGNTIYF. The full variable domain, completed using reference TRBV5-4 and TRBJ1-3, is ETGVTQSPTHLIKTRGQQVTLRCSSQSGHNTVSWYQQALGQGPQFIFQYYREEENGRGNFPPRFSGLQFPNYSSELNVNALELDDSALYLCASSLWGERGNTIYFGEGSWLTVV.

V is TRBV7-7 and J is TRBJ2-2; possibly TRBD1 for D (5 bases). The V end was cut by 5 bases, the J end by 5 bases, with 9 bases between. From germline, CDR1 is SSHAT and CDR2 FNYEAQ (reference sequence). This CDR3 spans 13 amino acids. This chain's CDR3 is CASSPRETGELFF. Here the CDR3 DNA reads TGTGCCAGCAGCCCCAGGGAAACCGGGGAGCTGTTTTTT.

The CDR3 spells CASSLRGGAAGELFF. The DNA for the CDR3 is TGTGCCAGCAGTTTAAGAGGGGGGGCGGCCGGGGAGCTGTTTTTT. The rearrangement joins TRBV28 to TRBJ2-2; D possibly corresponds to TRBD2 (7 bases). Trimming removed 2 bases at V and 6 bases at J, with 13 bases between. CDR3 size: 15 residues. Looked up from germline, CDR1 is MDHEN and CDR2 is SYDVKM.

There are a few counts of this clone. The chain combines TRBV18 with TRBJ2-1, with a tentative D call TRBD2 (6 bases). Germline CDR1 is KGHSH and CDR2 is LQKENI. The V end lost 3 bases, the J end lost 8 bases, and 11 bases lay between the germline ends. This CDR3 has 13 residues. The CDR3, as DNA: TGTGCCAGCTCACCCCCGACTAGGGATGAGCAGTTCTTC. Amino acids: CASSPPTRDEQFF.

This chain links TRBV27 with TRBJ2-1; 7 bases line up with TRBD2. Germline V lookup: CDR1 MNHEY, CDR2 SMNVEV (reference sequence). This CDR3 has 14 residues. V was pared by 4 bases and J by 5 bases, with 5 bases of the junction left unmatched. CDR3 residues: CASSSPGLDNEQFF. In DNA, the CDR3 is TGTGCCAGCAGTTCCCCAGGACTAGACAATGAGCAGTTCTTC.

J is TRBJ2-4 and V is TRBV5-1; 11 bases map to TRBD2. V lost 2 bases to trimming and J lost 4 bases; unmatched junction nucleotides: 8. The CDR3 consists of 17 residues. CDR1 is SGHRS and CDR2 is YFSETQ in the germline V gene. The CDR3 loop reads CASSFLGLADLKNIQYF. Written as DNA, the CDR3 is TGCGCCAGCAGCTTCTTGGGACTAGCGGACCTGAAAAACATTCAGTACTTC.

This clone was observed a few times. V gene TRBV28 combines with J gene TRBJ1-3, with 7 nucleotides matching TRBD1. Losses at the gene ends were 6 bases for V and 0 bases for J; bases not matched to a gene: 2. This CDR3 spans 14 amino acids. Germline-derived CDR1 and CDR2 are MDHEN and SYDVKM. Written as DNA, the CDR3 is TGTGCCAGCAGCAGGGGGAGCTCTGGAAACACCATATATTTT. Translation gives CASSRGSSGNTIYF.

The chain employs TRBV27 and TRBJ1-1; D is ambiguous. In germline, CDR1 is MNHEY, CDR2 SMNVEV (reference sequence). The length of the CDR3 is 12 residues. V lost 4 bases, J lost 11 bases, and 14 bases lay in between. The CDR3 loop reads CASSYFSGEAFF. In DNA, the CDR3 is TGTGCCAGCAGTTACTTTTCCGGGGAGGCTTTCTTT.

CDR3 in DNA: TGTGCCAGCGCGACTCCCGGGACAGGTTCCTACGAGCAGTACTTC. Encoded protein: CASATPGTGSYEQYF. The rearrangement uses TRBV25-1 and TRBJ2-7; 8 bases are shared with TRBD1. CDR1 is MGHDK, CDR2 SYGVNS, per germline. The CDR3 runs to 15 residues. The trim removed 8 bases at V and 1 base at J, leaving 10 bases unmatched.

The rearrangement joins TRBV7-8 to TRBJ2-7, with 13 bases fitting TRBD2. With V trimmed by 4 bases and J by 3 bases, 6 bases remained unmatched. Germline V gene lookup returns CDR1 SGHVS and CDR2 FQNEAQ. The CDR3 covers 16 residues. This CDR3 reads CASSSLAGGPYYEQYF. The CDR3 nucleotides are TGTGCCAGCAGCTCACTAGCGGGAGGGCCTTACTACGAGCAGTACTTC. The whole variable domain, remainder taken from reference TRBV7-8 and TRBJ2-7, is GAGVSQSPRYKVAKRGQDVALRCDPISGHVSLFWYQQALGQGPEFLTYFQNEAQLDKSGLPSDRFFAERPEGSVSTLKIQRTQQEDSAVYLCASSSLAGGPYYEQYFGPGTRLTVT.

CDR3 region: CASSLVRDTYGYTF. The CDR3 nucleotides read TGTGCCAGCAGTTTAGTTCGGGACACATATGGCTACACCTTC. The chain has TRBV28 and TRBJ1-2; maybe TRBD1 (6 bases). Germline values: CDR1 MDHEN, CDR2 SYDVKM. This CDR3 is 14 amino acids long. Trimming removed 2 bases at V and 5 bases at J, with 12 bases between.

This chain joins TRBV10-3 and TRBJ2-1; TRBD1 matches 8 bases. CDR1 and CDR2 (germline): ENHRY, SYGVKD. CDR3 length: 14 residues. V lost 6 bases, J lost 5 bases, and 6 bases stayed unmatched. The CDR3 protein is CAIRRGQEDNEQFF. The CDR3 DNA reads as TGTGCCATCAGGAGGGGACAGGAGGACAATGAGCAGTTCTTC.

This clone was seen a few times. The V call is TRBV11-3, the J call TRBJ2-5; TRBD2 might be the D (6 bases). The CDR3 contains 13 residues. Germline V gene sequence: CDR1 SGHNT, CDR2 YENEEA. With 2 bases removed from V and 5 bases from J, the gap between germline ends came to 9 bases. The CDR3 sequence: CASSLTSLETQYF. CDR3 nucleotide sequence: TGTGCCAGCAGCTTAACTAGCTTGGAGACCCAGTACTTC.

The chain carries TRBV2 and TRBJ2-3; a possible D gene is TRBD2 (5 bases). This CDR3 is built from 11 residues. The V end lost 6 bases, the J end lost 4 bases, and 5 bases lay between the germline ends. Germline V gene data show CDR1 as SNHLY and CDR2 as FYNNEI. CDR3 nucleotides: TGTGCCAGCAGGGGAGCAGATACGCAGTATTTT. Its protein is CASRGADTQYF.

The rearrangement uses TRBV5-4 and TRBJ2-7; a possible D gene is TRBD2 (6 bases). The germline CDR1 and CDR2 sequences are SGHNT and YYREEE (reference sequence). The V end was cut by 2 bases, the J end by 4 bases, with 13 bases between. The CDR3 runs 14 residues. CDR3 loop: CASSLRGASYEQYF. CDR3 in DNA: TGTGCCAGCAGCTTACGCGGGGCGTCATACGAGCAGTACTTC.

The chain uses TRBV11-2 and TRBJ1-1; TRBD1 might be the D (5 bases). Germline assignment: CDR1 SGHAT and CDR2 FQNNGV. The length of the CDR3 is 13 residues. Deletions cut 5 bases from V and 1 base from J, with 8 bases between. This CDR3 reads CASSPTGNTEAFF. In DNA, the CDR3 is TGTGCCAGCAGCCCTACAGGGAACACTGAAGCTTTCTTT.

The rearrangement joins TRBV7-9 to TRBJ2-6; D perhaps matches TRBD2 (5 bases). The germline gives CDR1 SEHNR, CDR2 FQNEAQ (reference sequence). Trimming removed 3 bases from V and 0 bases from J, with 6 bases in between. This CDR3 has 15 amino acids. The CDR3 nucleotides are TGTGCCAGCAGCTTTGGGAGCTCTGGGGCCAACGTCCTGACTTTC. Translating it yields CASSFGSSGANVLTF.

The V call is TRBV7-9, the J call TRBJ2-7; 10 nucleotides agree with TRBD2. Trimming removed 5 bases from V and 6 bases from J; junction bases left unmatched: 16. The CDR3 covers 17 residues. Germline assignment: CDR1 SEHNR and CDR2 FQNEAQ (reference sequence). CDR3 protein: CASSPGSSGRKIGEQYF. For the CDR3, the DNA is TGTGCCAGCAGCCCGGGGTCTAGCGGGAGAAAGATCGGCGAGCAGTACTTC.

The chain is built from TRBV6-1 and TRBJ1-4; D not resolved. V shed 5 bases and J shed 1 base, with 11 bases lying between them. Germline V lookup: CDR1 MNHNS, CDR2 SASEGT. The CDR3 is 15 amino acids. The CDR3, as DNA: TGTGCCAGCAGTTCCTACAGCGGAACTAATGAAAAACTGTTTTTT. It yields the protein CASSSYSGTNEKLFF.

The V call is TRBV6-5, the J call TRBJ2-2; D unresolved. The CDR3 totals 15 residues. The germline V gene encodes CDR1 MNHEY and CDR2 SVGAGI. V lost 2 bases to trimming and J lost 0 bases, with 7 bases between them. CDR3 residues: CASSYTTTNTGELFF. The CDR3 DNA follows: TGTGCCAGCAGTTACACAACCACGAACACCGGGGAGCTGTTTTTT.

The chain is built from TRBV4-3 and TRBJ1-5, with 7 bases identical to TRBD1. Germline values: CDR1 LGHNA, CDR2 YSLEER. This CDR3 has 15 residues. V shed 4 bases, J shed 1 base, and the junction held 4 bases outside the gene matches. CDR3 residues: CASSPTGESNQPQHF. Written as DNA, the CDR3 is TGCGCCAGCAGCCCCACAGGGGAGAGCAATCAGCCCCAGCATTTT.

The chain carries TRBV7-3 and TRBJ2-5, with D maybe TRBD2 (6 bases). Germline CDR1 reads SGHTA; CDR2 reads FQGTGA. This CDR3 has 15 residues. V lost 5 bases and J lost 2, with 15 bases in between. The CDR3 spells CASSRGPGLQETQYF. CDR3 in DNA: TGTGCCAGCAGCAGAGGACCGGGACTTCAAGAGACCCAGTACTTC.

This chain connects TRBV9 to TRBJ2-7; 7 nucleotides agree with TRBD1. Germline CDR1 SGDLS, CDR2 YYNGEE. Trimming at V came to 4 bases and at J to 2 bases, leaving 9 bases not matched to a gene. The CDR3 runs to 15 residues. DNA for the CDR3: TGTGCCAGCAGCCCGGCGACAGGGAGCGCCTACGAGCAGTACTTC. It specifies CASSPATGSAYEQYF.

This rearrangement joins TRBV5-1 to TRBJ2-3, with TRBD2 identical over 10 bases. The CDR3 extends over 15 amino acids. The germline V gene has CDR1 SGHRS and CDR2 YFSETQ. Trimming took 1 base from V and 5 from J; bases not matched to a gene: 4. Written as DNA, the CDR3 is TGCGCCAGCAGCTTGCCTAGCGGGAGCGAAGATACGCAGTATTTT. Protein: CASSLPSGSEDTQYF.

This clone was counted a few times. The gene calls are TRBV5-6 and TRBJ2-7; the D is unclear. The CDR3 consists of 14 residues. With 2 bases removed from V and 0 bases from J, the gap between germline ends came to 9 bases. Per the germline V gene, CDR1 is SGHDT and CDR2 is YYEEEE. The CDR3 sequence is CASSFPPSSYEQYF. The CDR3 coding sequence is TGTGCCAGCAGCTTCCCCCCGAGCTCCTACGAGCAGTACTTC.

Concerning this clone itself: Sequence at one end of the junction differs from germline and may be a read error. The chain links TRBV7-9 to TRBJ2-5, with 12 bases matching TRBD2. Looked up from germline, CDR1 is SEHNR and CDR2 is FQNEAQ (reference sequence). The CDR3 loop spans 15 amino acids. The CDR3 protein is CSSSGLAGWEETQYF. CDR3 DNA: TGTTCCAGCAGTGGACTAGCGGGATGGGAGGAGACCCAGTACTTC.